These T cell receptor beta chains were read from a single sample in a study of PD-L1 blockade in urothelial cancer. Here immunoSEQ multiplex PCR was the method, and the copy in TCRdb shows in-frame clones only, minus some. The sample yields just over 20,000 clones, 88% seen once. Material: PBMCs, obtained around atezolizumab (anti-PD-L1) treatment. These receptors were taken from a man between 45 and 60 years old with urothelial cancer. Each CDR3 is given with its conserved first and last residue. D genes are given only for firm matches. Clone size is given for some rows only: seen once, a few or many times, or a class if the clone is expanded.

v_gene: TRBV5-1; j_gene: TRBJ2-5; abundance: .; len: 13; d_gene: TRBD1; CDR3aa: CASRTGQQETQYF; CDR3nt: TGCGCCAGCAGGACGGGACAGCAAGAGACCCAGTACTTC
v_gene: TRBV27; j_gene: TRBJ2-3; abundance: .; len: 16; d_gene: TRBD1; CDR3aa: CASRKQGRSSTDTQYF; CDR3nt: TGTGCCAGCAGAAAACAGGGGCGTTCTAGCACAGATACGCAGTATTTT
v_gene: TRBV7-2; j_gene: TRBJ2-1; abundance: .; len: 15; d_gene: TRBD2; CDR3aa: CASSTGTSSFWEQFF; CDR3nt: TGTGCCAGCAGCACCGGGACTAGCTCCTTCTGGGAGCAGTTCTTC
v_gene: TRBV7-9; j_gene: TRBJ2-3; abundance: .; len: 15; d_gene: .; CDR3aa: CASSSRGGVADTQYF; CDR3nt: TGTGCCAGCAGCTCCCGTGGAGGGGTGGCAGATACGCAGTATTTT
v_gene: TRBV21-1; j_gene: TRBJ2-2; abundance: .; len: 17; d_gene: .; CDR3aa: CASSKEGRGGGLGELFF; CDR3nt: TGTGCCAGCAGCAAAGAGGGTCGAGGGGGCGGGTTAGGGGAGCTGTTTTTT
v_gene: TRBV6-1; j_gene: TRBJ1-1; abundance: .; len: 14; d_gene: .; CDR3aa: CASRDDRRDTEAFF; CDR3nt: TGTGCCAGCAGGGACGACAGGAGAGACACTGAAGCTTTCTTT
v_gene: TRBV18; j_gene: TRBJ2-1; abundance: .; len: 15; d_gene: .; CDR3aa: CASSLGLPSYNEQFF; CDR3nt: TGTGCCAGCTCACTCGGACTACCATCCTACAATGAGCAGTTCTTC
v_gene: TRBV11-2; j_gene: TRBJ2-1; abundance: .; len: 16; d_gene: TRBD2; CDR3aa: CASSLRGLAANNEQFF; CDR3nt: TGTGCCAGCAGCTTAAGGGGACTAGCGGCTAACAATGAGCAGTTCTTC
v_gene: TRBV5-5; j_gene: TRBJ1-3; abundance: .; len: 15; d_gene: TRBD1; CDR3aa: CASSFPGQGRDTIYF; CDR3nt: TGTGCCAGCAGCTTCCCAGGACAGGGCCGAGACACCATATATTTT
v_gene: TRBV6-1; j_gene: TRBJ1-5; abundance: .; len: 14; d_gene: TRBD1; CDR3aa: CASIRDRGNQPQHF; CDR3nt: TGTGCCAGCATCCGGGACAGGGGCAATCAGCCCCAGCATTTT
v_gene: TRBV14; j_gene: TRBJ2-3; abundance: few; len: 14; d_gene: .; CDR3aa: CASRSGGFTDTQYF; CDR3nt: TGTGCCAGCAGATCAGGAGGTTTCACAGATACGCAGTATTTT
v_gene: TRBV18; j_gene: TRBJ1-5; abundance: .; len: 15; d_gene: .; CDR3aa: CASSAGRSSNQPQHF; CDR3nt: TGTGCCAGCTCAGCGGGTAGAAGTAGCAATCAGCCCCAGCATTTT
v_gene: TRBV6-6; j_gene: TRBJ1-5; abundance: .; len: 14; d_gene: TRBD1; CDR3aa: CASSRDSSNQPQHF; CDR3nt: TGTGCCAGCAGTAGGGACAGTAGCAATCAGCCCCAGCATTTT
v_gene: TRBV19; j_gene: TRBJ2-7; abundance: .; len: 13; d_gene: TRBD1; CDR3aa: CASSPGTDYEQYF; CDR3nt: TGTGCCAGTAGCCCCGGGACAGACTACGAGCAGTACTTC
v_gene: TRBV11-3; j_gene: TRBJ2-2; abundance: .; len: 16; d_gene: TRBD1; CDR3aa: CASSSRTGDSAGELFF; CDR3nt: TGTGCCAGCAGCTCCCGGACAGGGGATAGCGCCGGGGAGCTGTTTTTT
v_gene: TRBV6-1; j_gene: TRBJ2-7; abundance: .; len: 12; d_gene: TRBD1; CDR3aa: CASRGQGREQYF; CDR3nt: TGTGCCAGCAGGGGACAGGGAAGGGAGCAGTACTTC
v_gene: TRBV28; j_gene: TRBJ1-5; abundance: .; len: 15; d_gene: TRBD1; CDR3aa: CASTPTGVSNQPQHF; CDR3nt: TGTGCCAGCACCCCGACAGGGGTTAGCAATCAGCCCCAGCATTTT
v_gene: TRBV10-3; j_gene: TRBJ2-5; abundance: .; len: 12; d_gene: .; CDR3aa: CAISGRQETQYF; CDR3nt: TGTGCCATCAGTGGGCGGCAAGAGACCCAGTACTTC
v_gene: TRBV6-5; j_gene: TRBJ2-7; abundance: .; len: 13; d_gene: TRBD2; CDR3aa: CASTTGGSREQYF; CDR3nt: TGTGCCAGCACCACGGGGGGGAGTCGGGAGCAGTACTTC
v_gene: TRBV10-3; j_gene: TRBJ2-1; abundance: .; len: 17; d_gene: .; CDR3aa: CAIRGGLTSSSYNEQFF; CDR3nt: TGTGCCATCAGAGGGGGCCTGACTAGTTCCTCCTACAATGAGCAGTTCTTC
v_gene: TRBV27; j_gene: TRBJ2-1; abundance: .; len: 15; d_gene: TRBD2; CDR3aa: CASSWDGRSHNEQFF; CDR3nt: TGTGCCAGCAGTTGGGACGGGAGGAGCCACAATGAGCAGTTCTTC
v_gene: TRBV27; j_gene: TRBJ2-1; abundance: .; len: 13; d_gene: .; CDR3aa: CASSTDRFNEQFF; CDR3nt: TGTGCCAGCAGTACGGACAGATTCAATGAGCAGTTCTTC
v_gene: TRBV5-1; j_gene: TRBJ2-6; abundance: .; len: 15; d_gene: .; CDR3aa: CASSLNRAGANVLTF; CDR3nt: TGCGCCAGCAGCTTGAACAGGGCTGGGGCCAACGTCCTGACTTTC
v_gene: TRBV10-3; j_gene: TRBJ2-5; abundance: .; len: 13; d_gene: TRBD2; CDR3aa: CAIRLAGQETQYF; CDR3nt: TGTGCCATTAGACTAGCGGGTCAAGAGACCCAGTACTTC
v_gene: TRBV27; j_gene: TRBJ1-2; abundance: .; len: 14; d_gene: TRBD1; CDR3aa: CASSLRQGSYGYTF; CDR3nt: TGTGCCAGCAGTTTGAGACAGGGTTCCTATGGCTACACCTTC
v_gene: TRBV5-1; j_gene: TRBJ1-2; abundance: .; len: 14; d_gene: .; CDR3aa: CASSLGNAIYGYTF; CDR3nt: TGCGCCAGCAGCTTGGGCAACGCGATCTATGGCTACACCTTC
v_gene: TRBV2; j_gene: TRBJ2-1; abundance: once; len: 15; d_gene: .; CDR3aa: CASKTGFSSYNEQFF; CDR3nt: TGTGCCAGCAAAACAGGGTTTTCCTCCTACAATGAGCAGTTCTTC